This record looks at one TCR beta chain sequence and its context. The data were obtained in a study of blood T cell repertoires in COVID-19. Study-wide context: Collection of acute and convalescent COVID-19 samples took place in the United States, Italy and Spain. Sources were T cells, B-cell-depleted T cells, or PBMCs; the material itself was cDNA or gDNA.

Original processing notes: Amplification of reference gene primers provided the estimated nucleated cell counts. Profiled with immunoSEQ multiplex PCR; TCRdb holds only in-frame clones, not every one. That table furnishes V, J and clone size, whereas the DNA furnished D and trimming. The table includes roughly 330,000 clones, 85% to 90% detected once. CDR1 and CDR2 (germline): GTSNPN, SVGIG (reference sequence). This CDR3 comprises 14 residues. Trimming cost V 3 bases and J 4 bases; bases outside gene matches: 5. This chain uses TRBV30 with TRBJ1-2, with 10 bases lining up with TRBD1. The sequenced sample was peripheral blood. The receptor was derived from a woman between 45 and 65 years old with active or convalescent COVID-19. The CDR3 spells CAWSSRQGAYGYTF. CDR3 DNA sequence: TGTGCCTGGAGCTCTCGACAGGGGGCCTATGGCTACACCTTC.